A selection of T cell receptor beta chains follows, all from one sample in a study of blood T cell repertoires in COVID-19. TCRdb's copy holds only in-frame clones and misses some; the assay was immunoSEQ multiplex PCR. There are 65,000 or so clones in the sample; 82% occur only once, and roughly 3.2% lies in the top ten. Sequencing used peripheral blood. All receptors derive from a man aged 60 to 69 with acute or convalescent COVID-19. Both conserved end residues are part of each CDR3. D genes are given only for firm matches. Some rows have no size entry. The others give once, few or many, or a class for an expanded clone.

cdr3_aa: CASSPLAYEQYF; cdr3_nt: TGTGCCAGCAGTCCCCTAGCCTACGAGCAGTACTTC; v_call: TRBV7-9; clone_size: once; d_call: .; j_call: TRBJ2-7
cdr3_aa: CASSQRLAGGKRNEQFF; cdr3_nt: TGTGCCAGCAGCCAACGACTAGCGGGGGGCAAACGAAATGAGCAGTTCTTC; v_call: TRBV7-2; clone_size: .; d_call: TRBD2; j_call: TRBJ2-1
cdr3_aa: CASSISLGRVAGELFF; cdr3_nt: TGTGCCAGTAGTATCTCCCTGGGCAGGGTCGCCGGGGAGCTGTTTTTT; v_call: TRBV19; clone_size: .; d_call: .; j_call: TRBJ2-2
cdr3_aa: CASSFGGSDTEAFF; cdr3_nt: TGCGCCAGCAGCTTTGGGGGGAGTGACACTGAAGCTTTCTTT; v_call: TRBV5-1; clone_size: .; d_call: .; j_call: TRBJ1-1
cdr3_aa: CASLRGGQPQHF; cdr3_nt: TGTGCCTCTTTGAGGGGGGGTCAGCCCCAGCATTTT; v_call: TRBV21-1; clone_size: .; d_call: .; j_call: TRBJ1-5
cdr3_aa: CAGDGGEGWTEAFF; cdr3_nt: TGTGCTGGGGATGGAGGGGAGGGGTGGACTGAAGCTTTCTTT; v_call: TRBV2; clone_size: once; d_call: .; j_call: TRBJ1-1
cdr3_aa: CASSLNTDLGYTF; cdr3_nt: TGTGCCAGCAGCTTAAATACAGACCTGGGCTACACCTTC; v_call: TRBV7-9; clone_size: .; d_call: .; j_call: TRBJ1-2
cdr3_aa: CASSLSQQIGYTF; cdr3_nt: TGTGCCAGCAGCTTGTCCCAACAGATCGGCTACACCTTC; v_call: TRBV5-5; clone_size: once; d_call: .; j_call: TRBJ1-2
cdr3_aa: CATGTVGEKLFF; cdr3_nt: TGTGCCACTGGTACGGTCGGTGAAAAACTGTTTTTC; v_call: TRBV19; clone_size: .; d_call: .; j_call: TRBJ1-4
cdr3_aa: CASSSGTGGYGYTF; cdr3_nt: TGTGCCAGCAGCTCCGGGACAGGAGGGTATGGCTACACCTTC; v_call: TRBV7-9; clone_size: .; d_call: TRBD1; j_call: TRBJ1-2
cdr3_aa: CASSAHRQETQYF; cdr3_nt: TGTGCCAGCAGCGCGCACAGACAAGAGACCCAGTACTTC; v_call: TRBV9; clone_size: .; d_call: .; j_call: TRBJ2-5
cdr3_aa: CASSLSSGAMNTEAFF; cdr3_nt: TGTGCCAGCAGCTTATCGTCTGGGGCCATGAACACTGAAGCTTTCTTT; v_call: TRBV11-1; clone_size: .; d_call: .; j_call: TRBJ1-1
cdr3_aa: CASSLVGYGGYGYTF; cdr3_nt: TGTGCCAGCAGCTTAGTAGGATACGGAGGGTATGGCTACACCTTC; v_call: TRBV7-9; clone_size: once; d_call: .; j_call: TRBJ1-2
cdr3_aa: CASSPSSPRGGKDTQYF; cdr3_nt: TGTGCCAGCAGCCCGAGCAGCCCTAGGGGGGGCAAAGATACGCAGTATTTT; v_call: TRBV5-6; clone_size: .; d_call: .; j_call: TRBJ2-3
cdr3_aa: CASSLFRGGETQYF; cdr3_nt: TGTGCCAGCAGTTTATTTCGGGGAGGAGAGACCCAGTACTTC; v_call: TRBV28; clone_size: .; d_call: .; j_call: TRBJ2-5
cdr3_aa: CASSQANLLGSSYNEQFF; cdr3_nt: TGCGCCAGCAGCCAAGCTAATCTCCTCGGTAGTAGCTACAATGAGCAGTTCTTC; v_call: TRBV4-1; clone_size: .; d_call: .; j_call: TRBJ2-1
cdr3_aa: CASSPTAAANEKLFF; cdr3_nt: TGTGCCAGCAGCCCCACGGCGGCTGCTAATGAAAAACTGTTTTTT; v_call: TRBV9; clone_size: once; d_call: .; j_call: TRBJ1-4
cdr3_aa: CASSLGSSNTEAFF; cdr3_nt: TGTGCCAGCAGTTTGGGCAGTTCGAACACTGAAGCTTTCTTT; v_call: TRBV28; clone_size: .; d_call: .; j_call: TRBJ1-1
cdr3_aa: CASSLVAGANYGYTF; cdr3_nt: TGCGCCAGCAGCTTGGTTGCGGGAGCTAACTATGGCTACACCTTC; v_call: TRBV5-1; clone_size: .; d_call: .; j_call: TRBJ1-2
cdr3_aa: CASSLAVWVAGNGELFF; cdr3_nt: TGTGCCAGCAGCTTAGCTGTTTGGGTGGCAGGGAACGGGGAGCTGTTTTTT; v_call: TRBV7-8; clone_size: .; d_call: .; j_call: TRBJ2-2
cdr3_aa: CASSLAWGQRNTGELFF; cdr3_nt: TGCGCCAGCAGCTTGGCCTGGGGACAAAGAAACACCGGGGAGCTGTTTTTT; v_call: TRBV5-1; clone_size: many; d_call: .; j_call: TRBJ2-2
cdr3_aa: CASSGTASYEQYF; cdr3_nt: TGTGCCAGCAGTGGGACAGCTTCCTACGAGCAGTACTTC; v_call: TRBV2; clone_size: few; d_call: .; j_call: TRBJ2-7
cdr3_aa: CASSSIGALNTEAFF; cdr3_nt: TGTGCCAGCAGCTCTATAGGGGCGCTGAACACTGAAGCTTTCTTT; v_call: TRBV5-4; clone_size: .; d_call: .; j_call: TRBJ1-1
cdr3_aa: CASAGEGVRGETQYF; cdr3_nt: TGCGCCAGCGCGGGGGAGGGGGTCAGAGGGGAGACCCAGTACTTC; v_call: TRBV10-1; clone_size: .; d_call: .; j_call: TRBJ2-5
cdr3_aa: CASSLTRDVNSPLHF; cdr3_nt: TGTGCCAGCAGCTTAACAAGAGATGTGAATTCACCCCTCCACTTT; v_call: TRBV7-3; clone_size: .; d_call: .; j_call: TRBJ1-6
cdr3_aa: CASGLRGSGANVLTF; cdr3_nt: TGTGCCAGCGGGCTTAGGGGCTCTGGGGCCAACGTCCTGACTTTC; v_call: TRBV6-5; clone_size: .; d_call: .; j_call: TRBJ2-6
cdr3_aa: CATGQGENQPQHF; cdr3_nt: TGTGCTACAGGACAGGGGGAAAATCAGCCCCAGCATTTT; v_call: TRBV2; clone_size: .; d_call: TRBD1; j_call: TRBJ1-5
cdr3_aa: CASSVVEQADEQYF; cdr3_nt: TGTGCCAGCAGCGTAGTGGAACAGGCAGACGAGCAGTACTTC; v_call: TRBV9; clone_size: .; d_call: .; j_call: TRBJ2-7
cdr3_aa: CAWSGQGLEQYF; cdr3_nt: TGTGCCTGGAGTGGACAGGGGCTCGAGCAGTACTTC; v_call: TRBV30; clone_size: .; d_call: TRBD1; j_call: TRBJ2-7
cdr3_aa: CASSQRPGKDYEQYF; cdr3_nt: TGTGCCAGCAGCCAACGTCCAGGGAAGGACTACGAGCAGTACTTC; v_call: TRBV4-2; clone_size: .; d_call: .; j_call: TRBJ2-7
cdr3_aa: CSVSQNTGELFF; cdr3_nt: TGCAGCGTTTCACAGAACACCGGGGAGCTGTTTTTT; v_call: TRBV29-1; clone_size: .; d_call: .; j_call: TRBJ2-2
cdr3_aa: CASSEGPGNQPQHF; cdr3_nt: TGTGCCAGCAGTGAAGGACCGGGTAATCAGCCCCAGCATTTT; v_call: TRBV2; clone_size: .; d_call: .; j_call: TRBJ1-5
cdr3_aa: CSARTGNGVDEQFF; cdr3_nt: TGCAGCGCCAGGACAGGGAATGGAGTTGATGAGCAGTTCTTC; v_call: TRBV29-1; clone_size: .; d_call: TRBD1; j_call: TRBJ2-1
cdr3_aa: CASSTPSRGANVLTF; cdr3_nt: TGTGCCAGTAGTACCCCTAGCAGAGGGGCCAACGTCCTGACTTTC; v_call: TRBV19; clone_size: .; d_call: .; j_call: TRBJ2-6
cdr3_aa: CASSVGRDNYGYTF; cdr3_nt: TGTGCCAGCAGCGTAGGTAGAGATAACTATGGCTACACCTTC; v_call: TRBV9; clone_size: once; d_call: .; j_call: TRBJ1-2